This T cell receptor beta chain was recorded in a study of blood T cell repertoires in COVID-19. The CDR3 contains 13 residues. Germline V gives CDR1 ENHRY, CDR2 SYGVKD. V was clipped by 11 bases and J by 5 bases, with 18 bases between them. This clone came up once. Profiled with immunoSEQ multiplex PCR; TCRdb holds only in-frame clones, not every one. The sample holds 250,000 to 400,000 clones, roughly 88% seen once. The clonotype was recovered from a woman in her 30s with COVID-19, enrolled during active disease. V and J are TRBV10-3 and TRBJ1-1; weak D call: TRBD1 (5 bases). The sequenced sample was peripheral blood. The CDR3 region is CAVWRGAGTEAFF. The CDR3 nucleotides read TGTGCCGTATGGAGGGGAGCTGGTACTGAAGCTTTCTTT.